These 9 T cell receptor beta chains originate from one sample sequenced in a study of CD8 T cells in ankylosing spondylitis. Overall study findings and caveats: One TCR beta motif, made up of about 8 highly homologous variants, appeared characteristic of ankylosing spondylitis blood.

TCRdb called the 5' RACE reads again in MiXCR, with one record for every CDR3 protein. The table has approximately 520,000 distinct CDR3 sequences, approximately 5% seen once. These receptors' antigens are unknown. The specimen was blood, either unsorted or a sorted T cell fraction (not recorded which). All receptors derive from a male donor with ankylosing spondylitis.

There are many counts of this clonotype. The chain employs TRBV20-1 and TRBJ2-1, with D possibly matching TRBD2 (6 bases). The V gene lost 2 bases and the J gene lost 7 bases, with 21 bases spanning the gap. Germline lookup yields CDR1 DFQATT and CDR2 SNEGSKA (reference sequence). The CDR3 has 16 residues. This CDR3 is CSARPRTKGPINEQFF. The CDR3, as DNA: TGCAGTGCTAGACCAAGGACTAAAGGACCCATAAATGAGCAGTTCTTC.

This clonotype has ten or more counts. The genes are TRBV20-1 and TRBJ2-7; 10 bases fit TRBD1. The CDR3 contains 14 residues. From germline, CDR1 is DFQATT and CDR2 SNEGSKA (reference sequence). Losses at the gene ends were 3 bases for V and 4 bases for J; bases not matched to a gene: 6. The CDR3 region is CSASRGQGIYEQYF. In nucleotides, the CDR3 is TGCAGTGCTAGCCGGGGACAGGGGATATACGAGCAGTACTTC.

This clonotype was seen many times. The chain recombines TRBV7-8 with TRBJ1-5, with no clear D. The CDR3 contains 18 residues. V dropped 4 bases and J dropped 2 bases, with 21 bases sitting between them. CDR1 is SGHVS and CDR2 is FQNEAQ in the germline V gene. The CDR3 DNA reads TGTGCCAGCAGCTCAGGATTAATGTGGATTGGGGGCAATCAGCCCCAGCATTTT. It is translated as CASSSGLMWIGGNQPQHF.

Many counts were recorded for this clonotype. The chain employs TRBV4-2 and TRBJ2-7, with D perhaps being TRBD1 or TRBD2 (5 bases each). The CDR3 has 13 residues. Germline lookup yields CDR1 LGHNA and CDR2 YNFKEQ. The V gene lost 6 bases and the J gene lost 3 bases, with 12 bases spanning the gap. The CDR3 DNA sequence: TGTGCCAGCAGGAGTTGGGGGAACTACGAGCAGTACTTC. This translates into CASRSWGNYEQYF.

At least ten counts were recorded for this clonotype. The V gene is TRBV12-3 or TRBV12-4, the J gene TRBJ2-7; perhaps TRBD2 as D (6 bases). This CDR3 has 14 residues. The germline V and J ends were trimmed by 1 base and 7 bases, with 14 bases remaining between them. CDR3 protein: CASSLGGVRGEQYF. In DNA form, the CDR3 reads TGTGCCAGCAGTTTAGGCGGGGTTCGAGGAGAGCAGTACTTC.

In this sample, this clonotype turned up many times. The V gene is TRBV27, the J gene TRBJ1-1; D gene uncertain. The V gene's germline CDR1 is MNHEY and CDR2 SMNVEV (reference sequence). The CDR3 contains 14 residues. Trimming left V 5 bases short and J 3 bases short, with 13 bases between. In DNA form, the CDR3 reads TGTGCCAGCAGTCCCGTAGTAGAATACACTGAAGCTTTCTTT. Protein product: CASSPVVEYTEAFF.

This clonotype has ten or more counts. This chain joins TRBV29-1 and TRBJ1-5, with D unresolved. This CDR3 is 13 amino acids long. Germline V lookup: CDR1 SQVTM, CDR2 ANQGSEA. V was clipped by 5 bases and J by 5 bases, with 13 bases between them. CDR3 sequence: CSVLGRGDQPQHF. The DNA of the CDR3 is TGCAGCGTTCTCGGACGGGGAGATCAGCCCCAGCATTTT. The whole variable domain, remainder taken from reference TRBV29-1 and TRBJ1-5, is SAVISQKPSRDICQRGTSLTIQCQVDSQVTMMFWYRQQPGQSLTLIATANQGSEATYESGFVIDKFPISRPNLTFSTLTVSNMSPEDSSIYLCSVLGRGDQPQHFGDGTRLSIL.

The chain employs TRBV7-9 and TRBJ1-1; tentative D call: TRBD1 (6 bases). The length of the CDR3 is 14 residues. Germline V gene data show CDR1 as SEHNR and CDR2 as FQNEAQ (reference sequence). With 3 bases removed from V and 3 bases from J, the gap between germline ends came to 11 bases. As DNA, the CDR3 is TGTGCCAGCAGCTTCGACAGGTCCTACACTGAAGCTTTCTTT. This codes for CASSFDRSYTEAFF.

This clonotype has a count of ten or more. The chain couples TRBV6-5 to TRBJ1-1, with a tentative D call TRBD1 (6 bases). In germline, CDR1 is MNHEY, CDR2 SVGAGI. The CDR3 extends over 11 amino acids. Trimming stripped 2 bases from V and 10 bases from J, with 8 bases between. CDR3 in amino acids: CASSYVGGAFF. The CDR3 coding sequence is TGTGCCAGCAGTTACGTAGGGGGAGCTTTCTTT.